This TCR beta chain was observed in a study of blood T cell repertoires in COVID-19. Study information: Acute and convalescent COVID-19 specimens originated in the United States, Italy and Spain.

Trimming at V came to 2 bases and at J to 6 bases, leaving 0 bases not matched to a gene. The CDR3 spans 14 residues. CDR1 and CDR2 (germline): MNHEY, SMNVEV (reference sequence). The protocol was immunoSEQ multiplex PCR, while the TCRdb copy is restricted to in-frame clones and leaves out a portion. This repertoire shows roughly 38,000 clones, about 85% found once; its top ten account for around 20%. This rearrangement joins TRBV27 to TRBJ2-2; TRBD1 matches 10 bases. The source of this sequence is a man aged 50 or older in a cohort sampled during active COVID-19. Input material: peripheral blood. The DNA for the CDR3 is TGTGCCAGCAGTTTAGGGACAGGGGCCGGGGAGCTGTTTTTT. Protein: CASSLGTGAGELFF.